This T cell receptor beta chain comes out of a study of blood T cells in healthy people across ages. Notes on the study in general: When one million T cells were used, diversity estimates were thought to be underestimates.

Through a sample-barcoded 5' primer and a J-beta primer mix, a second PCR was run for roughly 7 to 12 cycles. Each TCR beta cDNA got a 12-nucleotide random molecular identifier. Each CDR3 protein gets one entry after TCRdb re-called the 5' RACE reads with MiXCR. The table has about 1.6 million distinct CDR3 sequences, roughly a third seen once. The CDR3 is made up of 14 amino acids. Per germline, CDR1 SQVTM and CDR2 ANQGSEA. Trimming removed 2 bases from V and 7 bases from J, with 14 bases in between. A word on this clonotype: Antigen: not known.

V usage is TRBV29-1 and J usage is TRBJ2-2; tentative D call: TRBD2 (6 bases). The sequence derives from a woman aged 25 to 39 in good health. The sequencing input was blood. The CDR3: CSVERAGIVGELFF. The CDR3 coding sequence is TGCAGCGTTGAACGGGCGGGGATTGTCGGGGAGCTGTTTTTT.